This T cell receptor beta chain comes out of a study of cytomegalovirus exposure and HLA in healthy donors. Trimming took 7 bases from V and 2 from J, leaving 8 bases between them. Germline CDR1 is MRHNA and CDR2 is SNTAGT. CDR3 size: 12 residues. Primers included in the PCR were 60 Vbeta and 13 Jbeta primers. The repertoire was sequenced with immunoSEQ multiplex PCR; TCRdb's copy has only in-frame clones and lacks some. In total, the table holds around 190,000 clones. The receptor's source is a woman in her 30s in good health and CMV-seropositive. The V call is TRBV6-4, the J call TRBJ1-2; D possibly corresponds to TRBD1 (6 bases). The material sequenced was PBMCs. The CDR3 DNA sequence: TGTGCCAGCAAAGGACAGAACTATGGCTACACCTTC. Protein: CASKGQNYGYTF.